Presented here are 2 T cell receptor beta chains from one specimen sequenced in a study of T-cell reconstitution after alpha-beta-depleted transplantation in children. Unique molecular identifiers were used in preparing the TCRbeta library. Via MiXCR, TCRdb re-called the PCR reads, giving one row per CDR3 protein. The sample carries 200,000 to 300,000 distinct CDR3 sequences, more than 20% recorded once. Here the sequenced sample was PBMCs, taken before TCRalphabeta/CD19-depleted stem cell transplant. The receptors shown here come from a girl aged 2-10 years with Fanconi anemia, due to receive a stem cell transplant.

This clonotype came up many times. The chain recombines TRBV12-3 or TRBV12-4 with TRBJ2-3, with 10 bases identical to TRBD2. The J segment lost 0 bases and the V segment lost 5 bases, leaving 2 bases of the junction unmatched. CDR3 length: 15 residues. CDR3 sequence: CASSISGGSTDTQYF. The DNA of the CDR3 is TGTGCCAGCAGTATTAGCGGGGGGAGCACAGATACGCAGTATTTT.

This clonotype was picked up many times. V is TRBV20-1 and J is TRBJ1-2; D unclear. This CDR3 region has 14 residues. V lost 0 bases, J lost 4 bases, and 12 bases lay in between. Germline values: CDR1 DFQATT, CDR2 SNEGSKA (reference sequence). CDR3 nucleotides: TGCAGTGCTAGAGACCCATTGACCGGCTATGGCTACACCTTC. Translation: CSARDPLTGYGYTF.